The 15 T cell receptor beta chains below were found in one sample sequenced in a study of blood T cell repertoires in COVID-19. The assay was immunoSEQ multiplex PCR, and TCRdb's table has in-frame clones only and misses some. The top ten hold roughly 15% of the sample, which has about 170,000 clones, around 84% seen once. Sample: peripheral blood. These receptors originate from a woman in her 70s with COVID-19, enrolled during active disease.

CDR3 sequence: CASSPGTVYSNQPQHF. CDR3 nucleotide sequence: TGTGCCAGCAGCCCAGGGACAGTTTATAGCAATCAGCCCCAGCATTTT. The chain combines TRBV7-9 with TRBJ1-5, with TRBD1 identical over 7 bases. The CDR3 runs 16 residues. CDR1 is SEHNR, CDR2 FQNEAQ, per germline (reference sequence). With V trimmed by 5 bases and J by 0 bases, 7 bases remained unmatched.

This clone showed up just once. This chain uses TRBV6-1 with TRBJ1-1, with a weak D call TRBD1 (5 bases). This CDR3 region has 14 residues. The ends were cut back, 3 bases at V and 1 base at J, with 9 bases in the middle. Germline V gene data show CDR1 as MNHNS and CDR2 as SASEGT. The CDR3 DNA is TGTGCCAGCAGTGAGGGGGGACCGAACACTGAAGCTTTCTTT. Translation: CASSEGGPNTEAFF.

CDR3 sequence: CASRGETQYF. The CDR3 DNA reads TGTGCCAGTAGGGGCGAGACCCAGTACTTC. This chain connects TRBV19 to TRBJ2-5; no clear D. CDR3 length: 10 residues. Deletions cut 6 bases from V and 5 bases from J, with 4 bases between. CDR1 LNHDA and CDR2 SQIVND come from the germline V gene (reference sequence).

This CDR3 reads CASSNGPPETQYF. The CDR3 DNA sequence: TGTGCCAGCAGCAACGGTCCCCCGGAGACCCAGTACTTC. The chain employs TRBV7-2 and TRBJ2-5; D uncertain. The CDR3 is made up of 13 amino acids. Per germline, CDR1 SGHTA and CDR2 FQGNSA. V was pared by 5 bases and J by 5 bases, with 12 bases between.

The CDR3 protein is CATSRGRDRGQALHF. The CDR3 nucleotides read TGTGCCACCAGCAGAGGCCGGGACAGGGGTCAGGCCCTCCACTTT. The rearrangement joins TRBV15 to TRBJ1-6; the match to TRBD1 covers 10 bases. CDR1 LNHNV and CDR2 YYDKDF come from the germline V gene (reference sequence). The CDR3 has 15 amino acids. V lost 1 base, J lost 14 bases, and 8 bases stayed unmatched.

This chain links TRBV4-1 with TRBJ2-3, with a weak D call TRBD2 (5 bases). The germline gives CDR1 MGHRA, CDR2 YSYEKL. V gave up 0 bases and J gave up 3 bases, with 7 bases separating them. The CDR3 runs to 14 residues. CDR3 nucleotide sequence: TGCGCCAGCAGCCAAGATCCGGGGACAGATACGCAGTATTTT. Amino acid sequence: CASSQDPGTDTQYF.

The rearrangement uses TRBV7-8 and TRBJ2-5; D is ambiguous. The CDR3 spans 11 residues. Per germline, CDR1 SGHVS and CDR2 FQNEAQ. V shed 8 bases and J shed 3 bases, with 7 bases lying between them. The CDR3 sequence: CASPGEETQYF. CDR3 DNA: TGTGCCAGCCCCGGAGAAGAGACCCAGTACTTC.

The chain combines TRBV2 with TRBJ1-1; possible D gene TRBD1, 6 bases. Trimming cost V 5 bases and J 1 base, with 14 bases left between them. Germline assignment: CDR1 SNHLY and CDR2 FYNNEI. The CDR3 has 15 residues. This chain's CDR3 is CASSLITGTNTEAFF. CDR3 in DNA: TGTGCCAGCAGTTTAATTACAGGGACGAACACTGAAGCTTTCTTT.

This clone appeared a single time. The CDR3 DNA reads as TGTGCCAGTAGTCAGGGGCTAACCAACTATGGCTACACCTTC. It is translated as CASSQGLTNYGYTF. The V gene is TRBV19, the J gene TRBJ1-2; TRBD1 might be the D (6 bases). Looked up from germline, CDR1 is LNHDA and CDR2 is SQIVND (reference sequence). The CDR3 totals 14 residues. The germline V and J ends were trimmed by 5 bases and 2 bases, with 12 bases remaining between them.

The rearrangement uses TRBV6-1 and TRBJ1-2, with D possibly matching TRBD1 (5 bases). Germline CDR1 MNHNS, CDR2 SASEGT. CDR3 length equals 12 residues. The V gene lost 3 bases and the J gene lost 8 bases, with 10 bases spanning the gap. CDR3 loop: CASSEGGIGYTF. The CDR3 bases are TGTGCCAGCAGTGAGGGGGGGATCGGCTACACCTTC.

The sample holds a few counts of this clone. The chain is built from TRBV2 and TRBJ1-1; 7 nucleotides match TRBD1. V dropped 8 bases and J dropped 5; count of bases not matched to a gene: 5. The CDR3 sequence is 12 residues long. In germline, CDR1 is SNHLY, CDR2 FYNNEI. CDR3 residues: CASSDRVTEAFF. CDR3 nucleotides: TGTGCCAGCTCCGACAGGGTTACTGAAGCTTTCTTT.

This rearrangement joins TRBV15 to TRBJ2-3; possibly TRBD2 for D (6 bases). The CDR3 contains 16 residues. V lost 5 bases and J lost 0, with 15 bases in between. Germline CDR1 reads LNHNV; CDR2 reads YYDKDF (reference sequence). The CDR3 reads CATSSRGYSSTDTQYF. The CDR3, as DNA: TGTGCCACCAGCTCACGGGGGTACTCTAGCACAGATACGCAGTATTTT.

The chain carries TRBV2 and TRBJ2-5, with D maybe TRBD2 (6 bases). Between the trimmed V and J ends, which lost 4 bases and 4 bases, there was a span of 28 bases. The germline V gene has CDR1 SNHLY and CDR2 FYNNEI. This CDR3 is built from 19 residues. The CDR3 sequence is CASSVARRETGGWRETQYF. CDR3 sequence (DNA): TGTGCCAGCAGTGTTGCGAGGAGAGAGACCGGAGGGTGGAGAGAGACCCAGTACTTC.

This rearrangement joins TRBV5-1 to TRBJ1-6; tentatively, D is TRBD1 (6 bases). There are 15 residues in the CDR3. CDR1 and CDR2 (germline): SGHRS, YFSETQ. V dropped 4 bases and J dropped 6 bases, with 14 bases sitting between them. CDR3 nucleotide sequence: TGCGCCAGCAGCCTCCGACAGGAAACTAATTCACCCCTCCACTTT. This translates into CASSLRQETNSPLHF.

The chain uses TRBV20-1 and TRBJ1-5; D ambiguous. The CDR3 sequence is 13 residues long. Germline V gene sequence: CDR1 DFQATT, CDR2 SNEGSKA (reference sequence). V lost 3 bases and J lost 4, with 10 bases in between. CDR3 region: CSASSQINQPQHF. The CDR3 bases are TGCAGTGCTAGTTCACAGATAAATCAGCCCCAGCATTTT.